The 3 T cell receptor beta chains presented below share a single source sample, sequenced in a study of blood T cells in healthy people across ages. A second PCR, run for about 7 to 11 cycles, used a sample-barcoded 5' primer plus a J-beta primer mix. In TCRdb, the 5' RACE reads were re-called with MiXCR into one record per CDR3 protein. The sample lists about 690,000 distinct CDR3 sequences, about 43% occurring once. What was sequenced was blood. All receptors derive from a man older than 75 in good health.

J is TRBJ1-2 and V is TRBV5-1; 11 bases map to TRBD1. J gave up 2 bases and V 4 bases, and 13 bases lay outside the gene matches. The CDR3 is 18 amino acids. Germline CDR1 reads SGHRS; CDR2 reads YFSETQ. The CDR3 nucleotides are TGCGCCAGCAGCCAAACTACGATACGGACAGGGGGCAACTATGGCTACACCTTC. Protein: CASSQTTIRTGGNYGYTF.

The genes are TRBV20-1 and TRBJ2-1, with TRBD1 matching over 8 bases. The CDR3 loop spans 16 amino acids. The J segment lost 4 bases and the V segment lost 4 bases, leaving 12 bases of the junction unmatched. Germline CDR1 is DFQATT and CDR2 is SNEGSKA (reference sequence). This CDR3 reads CSAMTGESLSYNEQFF. CDR3 DNA sequence: TGCAGTGCTATGACAGGGGAGTCTCTATCATACAATGAGCAGTTCTTC.

The V call is TRBV4-3, the J call TRBJ2-3; 7 bases map to TRBD2. This CDR3 region has 17 residues. Germline CDR1 reads LGHNA; CDR2 reads YSLEER. V lost 0 bases to trimming and J lost 4 bases; unmatched junction nucleotides: 10. DNA of the CDR3: TGCGCCAGCAGCCAAGATCTGGCGCGGGAGTTCTCAGATACGCAGTATTTT. Protein sequence: CASSQDLAREFSDTQYF.